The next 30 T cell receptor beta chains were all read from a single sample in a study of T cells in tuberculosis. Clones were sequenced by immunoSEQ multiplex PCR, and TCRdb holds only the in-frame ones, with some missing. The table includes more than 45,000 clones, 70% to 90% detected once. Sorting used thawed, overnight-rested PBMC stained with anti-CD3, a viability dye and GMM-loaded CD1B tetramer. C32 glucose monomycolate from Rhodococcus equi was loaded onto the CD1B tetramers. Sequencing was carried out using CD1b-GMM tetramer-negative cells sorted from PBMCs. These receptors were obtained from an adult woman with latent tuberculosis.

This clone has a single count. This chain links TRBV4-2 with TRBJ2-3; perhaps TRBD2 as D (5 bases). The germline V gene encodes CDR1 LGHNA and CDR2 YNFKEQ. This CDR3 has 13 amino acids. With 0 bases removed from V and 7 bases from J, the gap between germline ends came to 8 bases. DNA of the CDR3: TGTGCCAGCAGCCAAGACCGGGGATATACGCAGTATTTT. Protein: CASSQDRGYTQYF.

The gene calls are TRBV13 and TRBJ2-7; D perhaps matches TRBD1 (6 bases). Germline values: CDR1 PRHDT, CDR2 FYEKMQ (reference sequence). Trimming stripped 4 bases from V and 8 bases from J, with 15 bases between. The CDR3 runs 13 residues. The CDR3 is CASSSEDSRKQYF. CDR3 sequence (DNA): TGTGCCAGCAGCTCCGAGGACAGCCGGAAGCAGTACTTC.

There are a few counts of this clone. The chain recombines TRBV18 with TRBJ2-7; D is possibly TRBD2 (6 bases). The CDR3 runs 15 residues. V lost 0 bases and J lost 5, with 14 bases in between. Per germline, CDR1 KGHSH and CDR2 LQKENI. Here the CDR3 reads CASSPPGRGGNEQYF. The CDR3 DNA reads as TGTGCCAGCTCACCACCGGGAAGGGGAGGAAACGAGCAGTACTTC.

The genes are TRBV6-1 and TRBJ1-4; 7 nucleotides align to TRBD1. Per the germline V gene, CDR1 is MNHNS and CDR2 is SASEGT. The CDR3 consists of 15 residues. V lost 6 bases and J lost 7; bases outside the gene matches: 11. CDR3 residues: CASRILQGWGEKLFF. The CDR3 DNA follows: TGTGCCAGCAGGATCCTACAGGGGTGGGGTGAAAAACTGTTTTTT.

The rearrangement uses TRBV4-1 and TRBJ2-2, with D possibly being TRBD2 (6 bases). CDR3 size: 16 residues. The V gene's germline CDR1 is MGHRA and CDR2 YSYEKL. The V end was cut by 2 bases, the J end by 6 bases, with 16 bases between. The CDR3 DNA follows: TGCGCCAGCAGCCAAAGGATCGGGAGTGTGTCCGGGGAGCTGTTTTTT. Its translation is CASSQRIGSVSGELFF.

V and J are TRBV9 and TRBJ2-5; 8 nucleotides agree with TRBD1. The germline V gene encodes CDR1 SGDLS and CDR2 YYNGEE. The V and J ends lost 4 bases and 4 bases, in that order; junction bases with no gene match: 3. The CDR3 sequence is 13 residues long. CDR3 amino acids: CASSIQGAETQYF. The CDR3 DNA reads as TGTGCCAGCAGCATTCAGGGGGCAGAGACCCAGTACTTC. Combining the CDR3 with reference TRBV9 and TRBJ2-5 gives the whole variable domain DSGVTQTPKHLITATGQRVTLRCSPRSGDLSVYWYQQSLDQGLQFLIQYYNGEERAKGNILERFSAQQFPDLHSELNLSSLELGDSALYFCASSIQGAETQYFGPGTRLLVL.

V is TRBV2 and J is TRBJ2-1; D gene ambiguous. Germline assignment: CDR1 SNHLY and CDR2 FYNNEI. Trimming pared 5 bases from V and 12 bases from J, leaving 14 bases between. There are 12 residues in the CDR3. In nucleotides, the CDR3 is TGTGCCAGCAGTCTAGTGGAAGTCGGGCAGTTCTTC. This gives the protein CASSLVEVGQFF.

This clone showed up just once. Here the CDR3 reads CASSYLNFADTQYF. CDR3 DNA sequence: TGTGCCAGCAGTTATTTAAACTTCGCAGATACGCAGTATTTT. The chain uses TRBV6-6 and TRBJ2-3; D not resolved. Germline lookup yields CDR1 MNHNY and CDR2 SVGAGI (reference sequence). V shed 3 bases and J shed 4 bases, with 11 bases lying between them. This CDR3 comprises 14 residues.

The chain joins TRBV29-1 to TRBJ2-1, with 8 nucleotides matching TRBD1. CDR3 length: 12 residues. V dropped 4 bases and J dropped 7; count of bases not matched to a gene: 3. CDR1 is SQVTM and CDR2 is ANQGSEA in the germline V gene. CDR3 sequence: CSVGQGMNEQFF. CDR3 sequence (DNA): TGCAGCGTTGGACAGGGGATGAATGAGCAGTTCTTC.

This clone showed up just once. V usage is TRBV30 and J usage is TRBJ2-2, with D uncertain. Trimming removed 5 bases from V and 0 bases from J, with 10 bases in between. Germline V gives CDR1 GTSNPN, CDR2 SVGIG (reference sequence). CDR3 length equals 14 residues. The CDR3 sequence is CAWARPANTGELFF. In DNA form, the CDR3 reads TGTGCCTGGGCTAGACCTGCGAACACCGGGGAGCTGTTTTTT.

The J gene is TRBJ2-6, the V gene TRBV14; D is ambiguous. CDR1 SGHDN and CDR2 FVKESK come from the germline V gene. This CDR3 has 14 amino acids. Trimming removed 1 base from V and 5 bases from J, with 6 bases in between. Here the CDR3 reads CASSQGAWANVLTF. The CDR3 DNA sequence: TGTGCCAGCAGCCAAGGCGCCTGGGCCAACGTCCTGACTTTC.

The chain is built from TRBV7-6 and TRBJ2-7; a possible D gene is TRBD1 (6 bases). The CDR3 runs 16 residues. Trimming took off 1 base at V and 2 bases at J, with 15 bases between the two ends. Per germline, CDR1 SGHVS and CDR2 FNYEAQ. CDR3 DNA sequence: TGTGCCAGCAGCTTAGTATCAGTAGGACAGACCTACGAGCAGTACTTC. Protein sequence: CASSLVSVGQTYEQYF.

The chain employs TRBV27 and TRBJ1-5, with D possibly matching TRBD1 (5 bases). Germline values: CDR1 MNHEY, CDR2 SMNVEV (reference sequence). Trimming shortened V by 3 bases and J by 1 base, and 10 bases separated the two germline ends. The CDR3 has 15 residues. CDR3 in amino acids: CASSLSGTSNQPQHF. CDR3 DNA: TGTGCCAGCAGTTTGAGCGGGACGAGCAATCAGCCCCAGCATTTT.

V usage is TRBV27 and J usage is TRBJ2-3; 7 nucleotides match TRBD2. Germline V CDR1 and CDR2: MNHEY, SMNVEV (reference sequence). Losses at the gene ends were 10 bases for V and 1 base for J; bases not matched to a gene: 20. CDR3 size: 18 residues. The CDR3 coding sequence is TGTGCCACCACGGATTTGGGGAGGGCCTATTTGGGCACAGATACGCAGTATTTT. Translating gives CATTDLGRAYLGTDTQYF.

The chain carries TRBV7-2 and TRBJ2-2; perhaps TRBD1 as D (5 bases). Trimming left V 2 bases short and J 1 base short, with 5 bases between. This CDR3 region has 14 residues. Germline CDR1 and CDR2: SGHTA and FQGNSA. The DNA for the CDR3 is TGTGCCAGCAGCTTACAGGGGAACACCGGGGAGCTGTTTTTT. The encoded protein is CASSLQGNTGELFF.

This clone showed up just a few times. This CDR3 reads CASSPPNTIYGYTF. The DNA for the CDR3 is TGTGCCAGCTCACCACCGAACACAATCTATGGCTACACCTTC. V usage is TRBV18 and J usage is TRBJ1-2; the D is unclear. Trimming cost V 0 bases and J 4 bases, with 9 bases left between them. This CDR3 region has 14 residues. Germline CDR1 and CDR2: KGHSH and LQKENI.

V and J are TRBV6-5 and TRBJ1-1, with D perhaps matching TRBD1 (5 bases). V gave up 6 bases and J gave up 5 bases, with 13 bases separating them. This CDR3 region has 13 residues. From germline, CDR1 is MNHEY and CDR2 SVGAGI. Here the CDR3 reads CASSPGGGTEAFF. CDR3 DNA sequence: TGTGCCAGCAGCCCGGGGGGGGGAACTGAAGCTTTCTTT.

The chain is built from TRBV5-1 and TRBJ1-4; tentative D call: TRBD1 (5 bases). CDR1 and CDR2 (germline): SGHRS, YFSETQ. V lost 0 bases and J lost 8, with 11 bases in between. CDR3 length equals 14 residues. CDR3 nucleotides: TGCGCCAGCAGCTTGGCCGGGGAGGGGGAAAAACTGTTTTTT. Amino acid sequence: CASSLAGEGEKLFF. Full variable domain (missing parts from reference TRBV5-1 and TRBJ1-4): KAGVTQTPRYLIKTRGQQVTLSCSPISGHRSVSWYQQTPGQGLQFLFEYFSETQRNKGNFPGRFSGRQFSNSRSEMNVSTLELGDSALYLCASSLAGEGEKLFFGSGTQLSVL.

CDR3 amino acids: CAWSGGQSNTGELFF. The CDR3 DNA reads as TGTGCCTGGAGTGGGGGACAGAGTAACACCGGGGAGCTGTTTTTT. The J gene is TRBJ2-2, the V gene TRBV30; 7 bases are shared with TRBD1. Germline loops: CDR1 GTSNPN, CDR2 SVGIG (reference sequence). V trimming: 1 base; J trimming: 2 bases; junction bases outside the gene matches: 4. The CDR3 contains 15 residues.

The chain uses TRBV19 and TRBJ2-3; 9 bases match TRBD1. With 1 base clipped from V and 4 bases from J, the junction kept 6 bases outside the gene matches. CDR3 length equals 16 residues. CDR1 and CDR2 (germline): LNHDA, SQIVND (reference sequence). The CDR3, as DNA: TGTGCCAGTAGTATAGGCCCGGGACAGGGTCCAGATACGCAGTATTTT. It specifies CASSIGPGQGPDTQYF.

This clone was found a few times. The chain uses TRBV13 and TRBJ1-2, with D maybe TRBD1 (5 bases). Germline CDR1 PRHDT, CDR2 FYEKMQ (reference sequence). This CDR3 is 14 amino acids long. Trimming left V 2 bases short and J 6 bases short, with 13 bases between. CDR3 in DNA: TGTGCCAGCAGCTTACCCTGGACAAAAGATGGCTACACCTTC. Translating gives CASSLPWTKDGYTF.

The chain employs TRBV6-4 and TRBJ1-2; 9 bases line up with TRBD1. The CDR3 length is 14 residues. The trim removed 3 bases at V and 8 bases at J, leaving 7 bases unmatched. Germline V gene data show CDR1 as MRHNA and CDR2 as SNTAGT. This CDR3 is CASSETGGAEGYTF. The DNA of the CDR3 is TGTGCCAGCAGTGAAACAGGGGGCGCGGAAGGCTACACCTTC.

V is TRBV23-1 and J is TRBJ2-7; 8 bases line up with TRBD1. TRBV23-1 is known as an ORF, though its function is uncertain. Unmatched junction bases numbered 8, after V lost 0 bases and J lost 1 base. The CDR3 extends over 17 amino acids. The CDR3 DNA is TGCGCCAGCAGTCAATCCAGGCCAGGGGGCCCTTCCTACGAGCAGTACTTC. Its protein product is CASSQSRPGGPSYEQYF.

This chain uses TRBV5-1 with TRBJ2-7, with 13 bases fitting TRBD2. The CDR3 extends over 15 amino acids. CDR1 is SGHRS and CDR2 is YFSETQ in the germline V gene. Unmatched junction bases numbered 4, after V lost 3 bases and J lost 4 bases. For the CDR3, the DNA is TGCGCCAGCAGCTGGGGGACTAGCGGGACGTACGAGCAGTACTTC. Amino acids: CASSWGTSGTYEQYF.

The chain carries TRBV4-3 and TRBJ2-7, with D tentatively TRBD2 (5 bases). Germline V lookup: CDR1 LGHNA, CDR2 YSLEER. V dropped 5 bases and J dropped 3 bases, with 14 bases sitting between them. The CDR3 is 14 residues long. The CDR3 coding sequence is TGCGCCAGCAGCGAAACTAGTTACGACTACGAGCAGTACTTC. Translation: CASSETSYDYEQYF.

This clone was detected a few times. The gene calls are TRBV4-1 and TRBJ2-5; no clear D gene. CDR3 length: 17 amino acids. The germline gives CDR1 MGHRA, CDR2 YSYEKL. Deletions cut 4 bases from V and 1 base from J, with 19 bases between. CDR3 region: CASSRLWVAERQETQYF. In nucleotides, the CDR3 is TGCGCCAGCAGCCGCCTGTGGGTTGCGGAGCGCCAAGAGACCCAGTACTTC.

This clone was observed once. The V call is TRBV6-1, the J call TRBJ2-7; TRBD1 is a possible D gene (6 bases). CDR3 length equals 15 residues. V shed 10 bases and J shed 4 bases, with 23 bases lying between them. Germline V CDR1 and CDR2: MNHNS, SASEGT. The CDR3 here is CATLPNPGQTYEQYF. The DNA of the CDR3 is TGTGCCACCCTCCCCAATCCGGGACAAACATACGAGCAGTACTTC.

Written as DNA, the CDR3 is TGTGCCAGCAGCCAAGGAGAAATATCCCCCTACGAGCAGTACTTC. Protein: CASSQGEISPYEQYF. The genes are TRBV4-2 and TRBJ2-7; D remains ambiguous. Trimming cost V 1 base and J 2 bases, with 12 bases left between them. CDR1 is LGHNA, CDR2 YNFKEQ, per germline. CDR3 size: 15 residues.

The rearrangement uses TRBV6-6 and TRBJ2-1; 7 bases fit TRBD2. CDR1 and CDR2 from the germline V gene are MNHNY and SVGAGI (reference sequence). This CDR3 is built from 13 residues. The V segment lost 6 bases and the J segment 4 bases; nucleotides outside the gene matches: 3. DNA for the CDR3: TGTGCCAGCAGGAGACTAGCTTACAATGAGCAGTTCTTC. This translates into CASRRLAYNEQFF.

The CDR3 here is CASSGQGDFANTGELFF. The DNA of the CDR3 is TGTGCCAGCAGTGGACAGGGGGACTTCGCGAACACCGGGGAGCTGTTTTTT. The chain is built from TRBV25-1 and TRBJ2-2, with TRBD1 identical over 9 bases. V lost 4 bases and J lost 0; bases outside the gene matches: 6. This CDR3 comprises 17 residues. Germline V gene lookup returns CDR1 MGHDK and CDR2 SYGVNS.